The clone carrying this T cell receptor beta chain was recorded only once. The antigen is not known. CDR3 length: 17 amino acids. V dropped 7 bases and J dropped 1 base, with 20 bases sitting between them. Germline assignment: CDR1 MNHEY and CDR2 SMNVEV (reference sequence). These data belong to a study of cytomegalovirus exposure and HLA in healthy donors. The primer mix had 60 Vbeta and 13 Jbeta primers. Assay used: immunoSEQ multiplex PCR; TCRdb lists only in-frame clones, some missing. The table records about 140,000 clones, about three quarters of them present only once. The study, taken as a whole, reports: Specificity for CMV antigens was confirmed in vitro for a few of the CMV-associated chains.

The receptor was isolated from a middle-aged man in good health and CMV-seronegative. The chain combines TRBV27 with TRBJ2-4; possibly TRBD2 for D (5 bases). Sequencing used PBMCs. In DNA, the CDR3 is TGTGCCAGCACCCCCGCCCGGGGAAGCTTCGCCAAAAACATTCAGTACTTC. Translation: CASTPARGSFAKNIQYF.